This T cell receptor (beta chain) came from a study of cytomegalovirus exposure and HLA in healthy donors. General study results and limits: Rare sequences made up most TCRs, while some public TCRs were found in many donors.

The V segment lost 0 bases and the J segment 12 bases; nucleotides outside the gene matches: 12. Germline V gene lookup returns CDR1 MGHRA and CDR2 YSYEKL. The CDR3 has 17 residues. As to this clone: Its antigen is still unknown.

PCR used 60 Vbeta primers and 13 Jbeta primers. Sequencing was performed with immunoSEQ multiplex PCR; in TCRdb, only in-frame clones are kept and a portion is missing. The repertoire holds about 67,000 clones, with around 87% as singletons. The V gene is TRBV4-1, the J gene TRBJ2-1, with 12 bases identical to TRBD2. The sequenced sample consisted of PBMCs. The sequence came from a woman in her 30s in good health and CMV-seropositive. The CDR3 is CASSQEPLAGGSRGQFF. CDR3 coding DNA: TGCGCCAGCAGCCAAGAACCTCTAGCGGGAGGGTCGAGGGGGCAGTTCTTC.